Below, 21 T cell receptor beta chains from the same sample are listed, as sequenced in a study of blood T cell repertoires in COVID-19 (dated by TCRdb to the early 2020s). Libraries were made using the immunoSEQ multiplex PCR assay. This is the immuneACCESS table as TCRdb keeps it, with only in-frame sequences that have V and J called. A part of the clones is gone; compared with another copy, unresolved V genes explain less than half, and the rest is unexplained. The sample has around 260,000 clones on record, 80% to 90% of them singletons. Jointly, the top ten make up about 4.1% of the sample. Input material: PBMCs or T cells enriched from blood (not recorded which). The receptor set was obtained from a woman aged 25 to 39 who had recovered from COVID-19.

The V call is TRBV5-4, the J call TRBJ2-2; TRBD2 matches 9 bases. J gave up 6 bases and V 1 base, and 4 bases lay outside the gene matches. CDR1 and CDR2 from the germline V gene are SGHNT and YYREEE (reference sequence). The CDR3 has 15 amino acids. CDR3: CASSLTSGSPGELFF. The CDR3 DNA reads TGTGCCAGCAGCTTGACTAGCGGGTCTCCCGGGGAGCTGTTTTTT.

The DNA for the CDR3 is TGTGCCAGCAGCCGACAGGGGGTGGTCTATGGCTACACCTTC. Encoded protein: CASSRQGVVYGYTF. This chain joins TRBV28 and TRBJ1-2; TRBD1 matches at 9 bases. Germline V lookup: CDR1 MDHEN, CDR2 SYDVKM. The CDR3 sequence is 14 residues long. The V and J ends lost 6 bases and 4 bases, in that order; junction bases with no gene match: 6.

The V gene is TRBV28, the J gene TRBJ2-7, with D possibly TRBD1 on 5 matching bases. CDR3 length: 17 residues. Trimming took off 3 bases at V and 2 bases at J, with 20 bases between the two ends. Germline lookup yields CDR1 MDHEN and CDR2 SYDVKM. The CDR3 DNA reads as TGTGCCAGCAGTTTTTTAATTTTTAAGGGGCAGACCTACGAGCAGTACTTC. Translating it yields CASSFLIFKGQTYEQYF.

The rearrangement joins TRBV9 to TRBJ2-5; the match to TRBD2 covers 8 bases. The CDR3 is 15 residues long. The germline V gene encodes CDR1 SGDLS and CDR2 YYNGEE. Trimming at V came to 0 bases and at J to 2 bases, leaving 3 bases not matched to a gene. The CDR3 here is CASSVGTGGQETQYF. As DNA, the CDR3 is TGTGCCAGCAGCGTAGGTACGGGGGGGCAAGAGACCCAGTACTTC.

The chain joins TRBV7-3 to TRBJ2-5; 7 bases fit TRBD1. In germline, CDR1 is SGHTA, CDR2 FQGTGA. Trimming took 3 bases from V and 4 from J; bases not matched to a gene: 11. CDR3 length equals 16 residues. CDR3 DNA sequence: TGTGCCAGCAGCTTGGGATACAGGGGATTGGGAGAGACCCAGTACTTC. Protein product: CASSLGYRGLGETQYF.

The rearrangement uses TRBV18 and TRBJ1-3, with 9 bases aligning to TRBD1. This CDR3 comprises 14 residues. Germline assignment: CDR1 KGHSH and CDR2 LQKENI. The trim removed 5 bases at V and 8 bases at J, leaving 7 bases unmatched. CDR3 residues: CASSSRDRVDTIYF. The CDR3 DNA reads TGTGCCAGCTCATCCCGGGACAGGGTTGACACCATATATTTT.

This rearrangement joins TRBV18 to TRBJ1-1; TRBD1 matches at 7 bases. The CDR3 totals 15 residues. The ends lost 5 bases at V and 0 bases at J; junction bases unmatched: 6. Germline-derived CDR1 and CDR2 are KGHSH and LQKENI. The CDR3 loop reads CASSEGGVMNTEAFF. The CDR3 DNA sequence: TGTGCCAGCTCAGAAGGGGGCGTCATGAACACTGAAGCTTTCTTT.

The chain has TRBV5-1 and TRBJ1-2; 7 bases line up with TRBD1. The CDR3 covers 13 residues. Per the germline V gene, CDR1 is SGHRS and CDR2 is YFSETQ. V dropped 1 base and J dropped 3; count of bases not matched to a gene: 0. CDR3 in amino acids: CASSLTGDYGYTF. CDR3 DNA: TGCGCCAGCAGCTTGACAGGGGACTATGGCTACACCTTC.

The chain couples TRBV6-5 to TRBJ2-3, with TRBD1 identical over 9 bases. CDR3 length: 15 amino acids. The ends lost 5 bases at V and 0 bases at J; junction bases unmatched: 3. Germline CDR1 and CDR2: MNHEY and SVGAGI. The CDR3 sequence: CASSRTGASTDTQYF. Here the CDR3 DNA reads TGTGCCAGCAGTCGGACAGGGGCTAGCACAGATACGCAGTATTTT.

The chain couples TRBV10-3 to TRBJ1-5, with D perhaps TRBD1 (6 bases). Germline V gene data show CDR1 as ENHRY and CDR2 as SYGVKD. V gave up 11 bases and J gave up 5 bases, with 16 bases separating them. There are 13 residues in the CDR3. The CDR3 is CASQGAGDQPQHF. CDR3 in DNA: TGTGCCTCCCAAGGGGCAGGGGATCAGCCCCAGCATTTT.

The chain is built from TRBV4-1 and TRBJ1-2; 12 bases match TRBD1. This CDR3 has 18 residues. V trimming: 1 base; J trimming: 2 bases; junction bases outside the gene matches: 8. The germline V gene has CDR1 MGHRA and CDR2 YSYEKL. In DNA form, the CDR3 reads TGCGCCAGCAGCCAAGGCGCGGGACAGGGGGCTCTGAACTATGGCTACACCTTC. Translation gives CASSQGAGQGALNYGYTF.

This chain connects TRBV11-2 to TRBJ2-2; no firm D call. Germline V gene lookup returns CDR1 SGHAT and CDR2 FQNNGV. Trimming took off 2 bases at V and 4 bases at J, with 5 bases between the two ends. CDR3 size: 13 residues. The CDR3: CASSLFGTGELFF. The CDR3 DNA reads as TGTGCCAGCAGCTTATTCGGCACCGGGGAGCTGTTTTTT. Filled out from reference TRBV11-2 and TRBJ2-2, the complete variable domain reads EAGVAQSPRYKIIEKRQSVAFWCNPISGHATLYWYQQILGQGPKLLIQFQNNGVVDDSQLPKDRFSAERLKGVDSTLKIQPAKLEDSAVYLCASSLFGTGELFFGEGSRLTVL.

Here the CDR3 reads CASSLAGGIGSYNEQFF. In DNA form, the CDR3 reads TGTGCCAGCAGCTTGGCCGGGGGGATAGGGTCCTACAATGAGCAGTTCTTC. The V and J genes are TRBV5-4 and TRBJ2-1, with TRBD2 identical over 7 bases. Germline CDR1 and CDR2: SGHNT and YYREEE (reference sequence). V was clipped by 0 bases and J by 1 base; unmatched bases: 7. The CDR3 consists of 17 residues.

The chain is built from TRBV7-8 and TRBJ1-1; 10 nucleotides align to TRBD1. Per germline, CDR1 SGHVS and CDR2 FQNEAQ. J lost 1 base, V lost 5 bases, and 10 bases had no gene match. The CDR3 loop spans 17 amino acids. In DNA form, the CDR3 reads TGTGCCAGCAGCATAAGTTACGACAGGGGGCCGAACACTGAAGCTTTCTTT. The encoded protein is CASSISYDRGPNTEAFF.

The rearrangement joins TRBV10-2 to TRBJ2-5; TRBD2 matches 8 bases. With 7 bases clipped from V and 4 bases from J, the junction kept 5 bases outside the gene matches. The germline V gene encodes CDR1 WSHSY and CDR2 SAAADI. The CDR3 is 13 residues long. Here the CDR3 DNA reads TGCGCCAGCAAAGGACTAGCTCCAGAGACCCAGTACTTC. It is translated as CASKGLAPETQYF.

The chain carries TRBV5-4 and TRBJ2-3, with TRBD1 matching over 11 bases. This CDR3 has 15 amino acids. The ends lost 2 bases at V and 4 bases at J; junction bases unmatched: 3. CDR1 and CDR2 (germline): SGHNT, YYREEE (reference sequence). The chain's CDR3 is CASSFGQGAADTQYF. DNA for the CDR3: TGTGCCAGCAGCTTTGGACAGGGGGCCGCAGATACGCAGTATTTT.

The chain couples TRBV28 to TRBJ2-2; TRBD1 matches at 7 bases. Per germline, CDR1 MDHEN and CDR2 SYDVKM. This CDR3 contains 13 residues. Germline trimming cut 10 bases from V and 6 bases from J; bases unmatched to any gene: 8. The CDR3 region has the DNA TGTGCCACCCACAGGGGCTCGGCCGGGGAGCTGTTTTTT. It codes for CATHRGSAGELFF.

The chain uses TRBV11-2 and TRBJ2-1; 10 bases are shared with TRBD2. The ends lost 2 bases at V and 6 bases at J; junction bases unmatched: 4. Germline V gene sequence: CDR1 SGHAT, CDR2 FQNNGV. The CDR3 extends over 15 amino acids. CDR3 protein: CASSLTGLAVNEQFF. The CDR3 DNA is TGTGCCAGCAGCTTAACCGGACTAGCGGTCAATGAGCAGTTCTTC.

The rearrangement joins TRBV18 to TRBJ1-2; no clear D gene. The CDR3 is made up of 15 amino acids. Germline V CDR1 and CDR2: KGHSH, LQKENI. V lost 3 bases and J 9 bases, leaving 20 bases between the germline ends. CDR3 bases: TGTGCCAGCTCACCCCCGGGAAGATGGAGTGGGAGCTACACCTTC. Protein: CASSPPGRWSGSYTF.

The chain is built from TRBV27 and TRBJ2-3; D perhaps matches TRBD1 (5 bases). The V end lost 5 bases, the J end lost 2 bases, and 11 bases lay between the germline ends. CDR1 and CDR2 (germline): MNHEY, SMNVEV (reference sequence). The CDR3 spans 14 residues. CDR3 nucleotide sequence: TGTGCCAGCAGTCCACGACAGCCCACAGATACGCAGTATTTT. Translated, it gives CASSPRQPTDTQYF.

The V and J genes are TRBV4-1 and TRBJ2-4; D remains ambiguous. The CDR3 has 15 amino acids. Germline CDR1 is MGHRA and CDR2 is YSYEKL. The V end was cut by 4 bases, the J end by 3 bases, with 13 bases between. The CDR3 is CASSLISDNKNIQYF. The CDR3 nucleotides read TGCGCCAGCAGCCTCATTTCTGACAACAAAAACATTCAGTACTTC.